Listed here are 26 T cell receptor beta chains from one sample, sequenced in a study of T cell repertoires in cytomegalovirus infection. Using its own MiXCR run on the reads, TCRdb lists one record per CDR3 protein. The data show some 220,000 distinct CDR3 sequences, with approximately 7% seen just once and less than 7.5% held by the top ten. Sample: PBMCs. The receptors shown here come from a human donor in good health (CMV status not recorded). Some clones in this sample may be carry-over from other donors' samples.

This clonotype was seen only a few times. CDR3 in DNA: TGCAGCGTTGAACTCGGCCTGACAGGAGGCTCTGGAAACACCATATATTTT. Its protein product is CSVELGLTGGSGNTIYF. The gene calls are TRBV29-1 and TRBJ1-3, with TRBD1 as a possible D gene (6 bases). Germline V lookup: CDR1 SQVTM, CDR2 ANQGSEA. The V end was cut by 2 bases, the J end by 0 bases, with 17 bases between. This CDR3 has 17 residues. Complete variable domain (other parts from reference TRBV29-1 and TRBJ1-3): SAVISQKPSRDICQRGTSLTIQCQVDSQVTMMFWYRQQPGQSLTLIATANQGSEATYESGFVIDKFPISRPNLTFSTLTVSNMSPEDSSIYLCSVELGLTGGSGNTIYFGEGSWLTVV.

This clonotype has a handful of counts. J is TRBJ2-6 and V is TRBV20-1, with D possibly being TRBD1 (8 bases). The CDR3 contains 15 residues. The germline V gene encodes CDR1 DFQATT and CDR2 SNEGSKA (reference sequence). V lost 6 bases and J lost 4, with 16 bases in between. The CDR3 coding sequence is TGCAGTGCACAGGGGGGGCGAGCGGGGGCCAACGTCCTGACTTTC. Its protein product is CSAQGGRAGANVLTF.

Many counts were recorded for this clonotype. The rearrangement links TRBV7-9 to TRBJ2-3; 9 bases line up with TRBD2. The trim removed 2 bases at V and 2 bases at J, leaving 8 bases unmatched. The length of the CDR3 is 17 residues. In germline, CDR1 is SEHNR, CDR2 FQNEAQ (reference sequence). CDR3 DNA sequence: TGTGCCAGCAGCTTATCTCCCAGCGGGGGGTACACAGATACGCAGTATTTT. Amino acids: CASSLSPSGGYTDTQYF.

Ten or more counts support this clonotype. The chain carries TRBV5-5 and TRBJ1-2, with D possibly being TRBD1 (5 bases). CDR1 is SGHKS, CDR2 YYEKEE, per germline (reference sequence). This CDR3 is 14 amino acids long. V was pared by 0 bases and J by 2 bases, with 8 bases between. CDR3: CASSLVGANYGYTF. For the CDR3, the DNA is TGTGCCAGCAGCTTGGTTGGGGCAAACTATGGCTACACCTTC.

In this sample, this clonotype turned up many times. The rearrangement joins TRBV7-2 to TRBJ1-2; no reliable D call. Germline V gives CDR1 SGHTA, CDR2 FQGNSA. This CDR3 has 13 residues. V was clipped by 5 bases and J by 6 bases, with 13 bases between them. CDR3 sequence reads: CASSPRRVHGYTF. CDR3 sequence (DNA): TGTGCCAGCAGCCCCCGTAGGGTCCATGGCTACACCTTC.

This clonotype has a count of ten or more. This chain connects TRBV20-1 to TRBJ1-6, with 8 bases that match TRBD1. The trim removed 2 bases at V and 7 bases at J, leaving 7 bases unmatched. This CDR3 is built from 15 residues. CDR1 is DFQATT, CDR2 SNEGSKA, per germline (reference sequence). This CDR3 is CSARRGTGQNSPLHF. The CDR3 coding sequence is TGCAGTGCTAGACGGGGGACAGGCCAGAATTCACCCCTCCACTTT.

This clonotype was seen repeatedly, ten times or more. The rearrangement joins TRBV2 to TRBJ2-7; unclear D gene. In germline, CDR1 is SNHLY, CDR2 FYNNEI. This CDR3 is 10 amino acids long. V was trimmed by 8 bases and J by 6 bases, leaving 8 bases between them. The CDR3 DNA is TGTGCCAGCCGCCAAGCCGAGCAGTACTTC. It codes for CASRQAEQYF.

This clonotype occurred many times. V gene TRBV7-2 combines with J gene TRBJ2-1; the match to TRBD1 covers 10 bases. The CDR3 length is 18 residues. Germline CDR1 reads SGHTA; CDR2 reads FQGNSA. V shed 6 bases, J shed 4 bases, and the junction held 15 bases outside the gene matches. CDR3 in DNA: TGTGCCAGCAGACGTCCCCCGGGACAGGGGAATACGTACAATGAGCAGTTCTTC. Its translation: CASRRPPGQGNTYNEQFF.

This clonotype came up many times. The V call is TRBV20-1, the J call TRBJ1-1, with 9 bases aligning to TRBD1. Germline CDR1 and CDR2: DFQATT and SNEGSKA (reference sequence). V was clipped by 6 bases and J by 5 bases; unmatched bases: 7. The CDR3 is 13 amino acids. CDR3 region: CSATRQGGTEAFF. The DNA of the CDR3 is TGCAGTGCGACTAGACAGGGGGGAACTGAAGCTTTCTTT.

This clonotype came up many times. The chain employs TRBV5-1 and TRBJ2-7; 7 nucleotides match TRBD1. CDR1 and CDR2 (germline): SGHRS, YFSETQ. The CDR3 totals 14 residues. Trimming took 0 bases from V and 3 from J; bases not matched to a gene: 3. The CDR3 DNA follows: TGCGCCAGCAGCTTGGAGACAGGGAACTACGAGCAGTACTTC. Residues: CASSLETGNYEQYF.

The chain employs TRBV29-1 and TRBJ1-1, with D possibly matching TRBD1 (5 bases). Looked up from germline, CDR1 is SQVTM and CDR2 is ANQGSEA. V lost 0 bases, J lost 4 bases, and 12 bases lay in between. The length of the CDR3 is 14 residues. The CDR3 region has the DNA TGCAGCGTTGAAGAAGCCCGCGGGGGCACTGAAGCTTTCTTT. Its protein product is CSVEEARGGTEAFF.

The chain uses TRBV7-2 and TRBJ2-3; maybe TRBD2 (6 bases). The CDR3 consists of 13 residues. V gave up 1 base and J gave up 8 bases, with 10 bases separating them. Germline CDR1 reads SGHTA; CDR2 reads FQGNSA. This CDR3 reads CASSLDLGGTQYF. CDR3 sequence (DNA): TGTGCCAGCAGCTTAGACTTGGGGGGTACGCAGTATTTT.

This clonotype was observed many times. This chain uses TRBV7-2 with TRBJ1-5; D is unclear. Per the germline V gene, CDR1 is SGHTA and CDR2 is FQGNSA. The germline V and J ends were trimmed by 1 base and 0 bases, with 10 bases remaining between them. CDR3 length equals 16 residues. In nucleotides, the CDR3 is TGTGCCAGCAGCTTAGTAGCGCAGGCTAGCAATCAGCCCCAGCATTTT. Translation gives CASSLVAQASNQPQHF. Using reference TRBV7-2 and TRBJ1-5 for the parts outside the CDR3, the full variable domain is GAGVSQSPSNKVTEKGKDVELRCDPISGHTALYWYRQSLGQGLEFLIYFQGNSAPDKSGLPSDRFSAERTGGSVSTLTIQRTQQEDSAVYLCASSLVAQASNQPQHFGDGTRLSIL.

There are many counts of this clonotype. The chain is built from TRBV28 and TRBJ2-7; D may be TRBD1 or TRBD2 (5 bases each). The CDR3 has 15 residues. The germline V gene has CDR1 MDHEN and CDR2 SYDVKM. V was shortened by 4 bases and J by 3 bases, with 16 bases between the two germline ends. CDR3 region: CASSWARGADYEQYF. CDR3 coding DNA: TGTGCCAGCAGTTGGGCGAGAGGGGCGGACTACGAGCAGTACTTC.

This clonotype has ten or more counts. The rearrangement uses TRBV6-2 or TRBV6-3 and TRBJ2-7; no definite D call. The CDR3 runs 13 residues. V lost 7 bases and J 2 bases, leaving 12 bases between the germline ends. Germline V gene lookup returns CDR1 MNHEY and CDR2 SVGEGT. For the CDR3, the DNA is TGTGCCAGCAACCAACACGGTACCTACGAGCAGTACTTC. Translation gives CASNQHGTYEQYF.

This clonotype was counted ten times or more. This rearrangement joins TRBV7-2 to TRBJ1-5, with D perhaps matching TRBD1 (5 bases). The V gene lost 1 base and the J gene lost 7 bases, with 14 bases spanning the gap. CDR3 length equals 15 residues. Germline-derived CDR1 and CDR2 are SGHTA and FQGNSA. CDR3 DNA: TGTGCCAGCAGCTTAGGGATCCTTCGGGGCCAGCCCCAGCATTTT. This codes for CASSLGILRGQPQHF.

This clonotype occurred many times. The V call is TRBV7-2, the J call TRBJ1-5, with TRBD1 identical over 7 bases. Germline V lookup: CDR1 SGHTA, CDR2 FQGNSA. The CDR3 length is 15 residues. The J segment lost 0 bases and the V segment lost 5 bases, leaving 4 bases of the junction unmatched. In nucleotides, the CDR3 is TGTGCCAGCAGCAGAGACAGGGTTAGCAATCAGCCCCAGCATTTT. Translation gives CASSRDRVSNQPQHF.

This clonotype was counted many times. The chain has TRBV6-2 or TRBV6-3 and TRBJ2-1; 12 bases are shared with TRBD2. Germline CDR1 MNHEY, CDR2 SVGEGT. This CDR3 spans 17 amino acids. V lost 4 bases, J lost 4 bases, and 8 bases stayed unmatched. As DNA, the CDR3 is TGTGCCAGCAGTTCCGCTAGCGGGGGGGCATCATACAATGAGCAGTTCTTC. It codes for CASSSASGGASYNEQFF.

This clonotype was counted ten times or more. The CDR3 sequence is CASSPLQGRRTEAFF. In DNA, the CDR3 is TGTGCCAGCTCACCACTTCAGGGGAGGAGGACTGAAGCTTTCTTT. The chain employs TRBV18 and TRBJ1-1; TRBD1 might be the D (6 bases). Germline loops: CDR1 KGHSH, CDR2 LQKENI. The V and J ends lost 1 base and 5 bases respectively, with 14 bases between them. The CDR3 totals 15 residues.

In this sample, this clonotype turned up many times. The chain combines TRBV29-1 with TRBJ2-3; TRBD1 or TRBD2 may be the D gene (5 bases each). The CDR3 covers 14 residues. The V gene's germline CDR1 is SQVTM and CDR2 ANQGSEA. Trimming took 4 bases from V and 3 from J, leaving 14 bases between them. CDR3 nucleotides: TGCAGCGTTGGGTACGGGGCGGATACAGATACGCAGTATTTT. It specifies CSVGYGADTDTQYF.

This clonotype was detected many times. CDR3 sequence: CASSYVAGGRADTQYF. The DNA for the CDR3 is TGTGCCAGCAGTTACGTTGCGGGGGGACGTGCAGATACGCAGTATTTT. This sequence joins TRBV6-2 or TRBV6-3 and TRBJ2-3, with TRBD2 matching 8 bases. CDR1 is MNHEY and CDR2 is SVGEGT in the germline V gene. The V and J ends lost 2 bases and 4 bases, in that order; junction bases with no gene match: 8. The CDR3 is 16 amino acids.

This clonotype was detected only a few times. The genes are TRBV20-1 and TRBJ1-5; 7 bases are shared with TRBD1. CDR3 length: 16 residues. The J segment lost 3 bases and the V segment lost 1 base, leaving 9 bases of the junction unmatched. Per the germline V gene, CDR1 is DFQATT and CDR2 is SNEGSKA (reference sequence). As DNA, the CDR3 is TGCAGTGCTAGAGCGGTCGACAGGGAAGTCAATCAGCCCCAGCATTTT. This codes for CSARAVDREVNQPQHF.

This clonotype was seen at least ten times. This chain uses TRBV7-2 with TRBJ1-1; D perhaps matches TRBD1 (6 bases). The CDR3 is made up of 13 amino acids. V was shortened by 6 bases and J by 11 bases, with 19 bases between the two germline ends. Germline V gene sequence: CDR1 SGHTA, CDR2 FQGNSA. The CDR3 here is CASRWGAHEGAFF. In DNA, the CDR3 is TGTGCCAGCAGGTGGGGGGCGCATGAGGGTGCTTTCTTT.

The chain carries TRBV2 and TRBJ1-1, with TRBD1 matching 7 bases. The CDR3 extends over 14 amino acids. Per germline, CDR1 SNHLY and CDR2 FYNNEI. Trimming at V came to 3 bases and at J to 1 base, leaving 2 bases not matched to a gene. CDR3 residues: CASSDRTGNTEAFF. The CDR3 region has the DNA TGTGCCAGCAGTGACAGGACAGGGAACACTGAAGCTTTCTTT.

This clonotype was detected many times. This chain connects TRBV27 to TRBJ1-2; a weak D match, TRBD1 (6 bases). The CDR3 has 17 residues. The V and J ends lost 0 bases and 2 bases respectively, with 16 bases between them. The germline V gene has CDR1 MNHEY and CDR2 SMNVEV (reference sequence). DNA for the CDR3: TGTGCCAGCAGTTTATCGCCGACCCGGGGGCTCAACTATGGCTACACCTTC. Residues: CASSLSPTRGLNYGYTF.

This clonotype was recorded at least ten times. The chain combines TRBV7-9 with TRBJ1-5; D is perhaps TRBD1 (5 bases). Germline assignment: CDR1 SEHNR and CDR2 FQNEAQ (reference sequence). V dropped 4 bases and J dropped 11 bases, with 18 bases sitting between them. CDR3 length equals 14 residues. The CDR3 DNA follows: TGTGCCAGCAGCTCCGGGACGCCGAACGGGGCCCAGCATTTT. Protein sequence: CASSSGTPNGAQHF.